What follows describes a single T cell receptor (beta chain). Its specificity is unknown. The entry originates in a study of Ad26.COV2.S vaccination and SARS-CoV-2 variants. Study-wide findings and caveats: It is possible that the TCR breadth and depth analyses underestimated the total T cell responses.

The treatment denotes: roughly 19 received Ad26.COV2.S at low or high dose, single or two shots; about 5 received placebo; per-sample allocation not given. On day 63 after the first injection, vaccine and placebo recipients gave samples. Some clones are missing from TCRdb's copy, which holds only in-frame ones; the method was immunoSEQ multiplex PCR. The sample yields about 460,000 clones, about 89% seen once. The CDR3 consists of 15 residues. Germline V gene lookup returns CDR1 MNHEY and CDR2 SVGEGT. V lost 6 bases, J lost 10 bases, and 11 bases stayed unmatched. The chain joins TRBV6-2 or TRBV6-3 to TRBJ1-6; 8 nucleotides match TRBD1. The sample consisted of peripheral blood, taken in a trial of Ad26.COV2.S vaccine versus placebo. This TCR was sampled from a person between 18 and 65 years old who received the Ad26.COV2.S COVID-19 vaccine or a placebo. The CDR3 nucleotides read TGTGCCAGCAGCGGGGACAGGTCGGGTTGGTCACCCCTCCACTTT. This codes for CASSGDRSGWSPLHF.